The 26 T cell receptor beta chains below come from one sample, sequenced in a study of vaccination and CD4 T cells after COVID-19. Their antigens remain unidentified. Stated treatment: roughly 11-day PBMC culture with coronavirus spike peptide pools or control peptides (ViraFEST assay). Researchers used the Oncomine TCR Beta short-read assay to sequence DNA from cultured CD4+ T cells. Each CDR3 protein gets one entry after TCRdb re-called the PCR reads with MiXCR. The sample holds roughly 18,000 distinct CDR3 sequences, around 44% seen once. Sequencing was done on a sample of CD4+ T cells from blood, cultured in vitro. These receptor sequences come from a human donor who had recovered from COVID-19.

The chain combines TRBV28 with TRBJ1-2; D not resolved. This CDR3 contains 16 residues. Germline V lookup: CDR1 MDHEN, CDR2 SYDVKM. V was shortened by 6 bases and J by 0 bases, with 17 bases between the two germline ends. The CDR3, as DNA: TGTGCCAGCAGGAGCTCATCGAGCTCAGCTAACTATGGCTACACCTTC. It yields the protein CASRSSSSSANYGYTF.

This clonotype was recorded a few times. The chain joins TRBV27 to TRBJ2-3; possible D gene TRBD1, 7 bases. Germline V gene data show CDR1 as MNHEY and CDR2 as SMNVEV (reference sequence). V was pared by 7 bases and J by 4 bases, with 18 bases between. The CDR3 spans 15 residues. The CDR3 coding sequence is TGTGCCAGCACCCACCGACTCAGGGGGGCAGATACGCAGTATTTT. Encoded protein: CASTHRLRGADTQYF.

The rearrangement uses TRBV24-1 and TRBJ2-4, with TRBD1 matching over 10 bases. Losses at the gene ends were 7 bases for V and 6 bases for J; bases not matched to a gene: 5. The germline V gene has CDR1 KGHDR and CDR2 SFDVKD. This CDR3 contains 14 residues. The CDR3: CATSQGTGVNIQYF. The CDR3 DNA sequence: TGTGCCACCAGCCAAGGGACAGGGGTAAACATTCAGTACTTC.

J is TRBJ1-5 and V is TRBV12-3 or TRBV12-4; 8 nucleotides agree with TRBD1. V shed 1 base, J shed 7 bases, and the junction held 6 bases outside the gene matches. CDR3 length: 15 amino acids. DNA for the CDR3: TGTGCCAGCAGTTTAGGGACAGGGTTTGGGCAGCCCCAGCATTTT. Its translation is CASSLGTGFGQPQHF.

The rearrangement uses TRBV20-1 and TRBJ1-2, with D tentatively TRBD1 (6 bases). The V end lost 0 bases, the J end lost 0 bases, and 14 bases lay between the germline ends. The CDR3 spans 16 residues. Germline CDR1 and CDR2: DFQATT and SNEGSKA (reference sequence). The CDR3: CSAREAGANSNYGYTF. The CDR3 DNA is TGCAGTGCTAGAGAGGCGGGGGCCAATTCTAACTATGGCTACACCTTC.

J is TRBJ1-1 and V is TRBV19, with unresolved D. The V gene lost 2 bases and the J gene lost 5 bases, with 9 bases spanning the gap. CDR3 length: 13 residues. The germline V gene encodes CDR1 LNHDA and CDR2 SQIVND (reference sequence). This CDR3 is CASSISSGTEAFF. The CDR3 DNA follows: TGTGCCAGTAGTATATCGTCGGGGACTGAAGCTTTCTTT. Combining the CDR3 with reference TRBV19 and TRBJ1-1 gives the whole variable domain DGGITQSPKYLFRKEGQNVTLSCEQNLNHDAMYWYRQDPGQGLRLIYYSQIVNDFQKGDIAEGYSVSREKKESFPLTVTSAQKNPTAFYLCASSISSGTEAFFGQGTRLTVV.

The gene calls are TRBV10-3 and TRBJ1-4; 9 bases align to TRBD1. The ends lost 5 bases at V and 5 bases at J; junction bases unmatched: 3. Germline V gene sequence: CDR1 ENHRY, CDR2 SYGVKD. The CDR3 has 14 residues. The CDR3 is CAISRDRENEKLFF. The CDR3, as DNA: TGTGCCATCAGTAGGGACAGGGAAAATGAAAAACTGTTTTTT.

The V gene is TRBV5-4, the J gene TRBJ2-3; 9 bases align to TRBD1. From germline, CDR1 is SGHNT and CDR2 YYREEE (reference sequence). V was clipped by 4 bases and J by 0 bases; unmatched bases: 9. This CDR3 contains 17 residues. The DNA of the CDR3 is TGTGCCAGCAGCCCTCGCCCTGGGACAGGGAGCACAGATACGCAGTATTTT. This encodes CASSPRPGTGSTDTQYF. The whole variable domain, remainder taken from reference TRBV5-4 and TRBJ2-3, is ETGVTQSPTHLIKTRGQQVTLRCSSQSGHNTVSWYQQALGQGPQFIFQYYREEENGRGNFPPRFSGLQFPNYSSELNVNALELDDSALYLCASSPRPGTGSTDTQYFGPGTRLTVL.

The CDR3 sequence is CASSRVGGSQGEQFF. CDR3 in DNA: TGTGCCAGCAGTCGAGTGGGCGGCAGCCAAGGTGAGCAGTTCTTC. V and J are TRBV6-4 and TRBJ2-1; D uncertain. Trimming cost V 5 bases and J 9 bases, with 20 bases left between them. The CDR3 runs 15 residues. Germline-derived CDR1 and CDR2 are MRHNA and SNTAGT.

This clonotype was seen more than once but under ten times. The V call is TRBV19, the J call TRBJ1-1; D unclear. The length of the CDR3 is 16 residues. V lost 9 bases to trimming and J lost 4 bases, with 24 bases between them. CDR1 LNHDA and CDR2 SQIVND come from the germline V gene (reference sequence). In DNA, the CDR3 is TGTGCCAGCCAACACCGGGCCCTAAACGTCGGCACTGAAGCTTTCTTT. This translates into CASQHRALNVGTEAFF.

There are a few counts of this clonotype. This rearrangement joins TRBV20-1 to TRBJ2-7, with TRBD1 as a possible D gene (5 bases). The ends were cut back, 3 bases at V and 0 bases at J, with 9 bases in the middle. The CDR3 has 13 amino acids. CDR1 is DFQATT, CDR2 SNEGSKA, per germline (reference sequence). The CDR3 nucleotides read TGCAGTGCTAGGGAGACAGTCTCCTACGAGCAGTACTTC. Amino acids: CSARETVSYEQYF.

The V gene is TRBV19, the J gene TRBJ1-2, with 7 bases matching TRBD1. The CDR3 covers 13 residues. V was clipped by 4 bases and J by 8 bases; unmatched bases: 7. CDR1 LNHDA and CDR2 SQIVND come from the germline V gene (reference sequence). CDR3 in DNA: TGTGCCAGTAGTAATACAGGGGAGAGAGGCTACACCTTC. This gives the protein CASSNTGERGYTF.

This rearrangement joins TRBV2 to TRBJ1-5, with D possibly matching TRBD1 (5 bases). This CDR3 has 14 amino acids. Germline V gene lookup returns CDR1 SNHLY and CDR2 FYNNEI. V was pared by 2 bases and J by 5 bases, with 10 bases between. This CDR3 reads CASSETAGHQPQHF. The CDR3 DNA sequence: TGTGCCAGCAGTGAAACGGCAGGGCATCAGCCCCAGCATTTT.

This chain uses TRBV7-2 with TRBJ1-6; no clear D gene. CDR1 is SGHTA, CDR2 FQGNSA, per germline. Trimming took 3 bases from V and 7 from J, leaving 10 bases between them. The CDR3 runs to 14 residues. CDR3 sequence: CASSLDRGNSPLHF. CDR3 DNA sequence: TGTGCCAGCAGCTTGGACCGAGGAAATTCACCCCTCCACTTT.

Sample share makes this clonotype medium-sized. The genes are TRBV2 and TRBJ2-4, with a possible D match to TRBD1 (6 bases). Germline CDR1 and CDR2: SNHLY and FYNNEI. Trimming pared 2 bases from V and 9 bases from J, leaving 8 bases between. CDR3 length: 12 residues. DNA for the CDR3: TGTGCCAGCAGTGAAACAGGGACCATTCAGTACTTC. It encodes CASSETGTIQYF.

The chain recombines TRBV7-8 with TRBJ2-7; D gene unclear. CDR1 is SGHVS, CDR2 FQNEAQ, per germline. The CDR3 is 15 amino acids. The germline V and J ends were trimmed by 0 bases and 3 bases, with 12 bases remaining between them. The CDR3 region has the DNA TGTGCCAGCAGCTTAGCAGTTGGCAGAAACTACGAGCAGTACTTC. This translates into CASSLAVGRNYEQYF. The whole variable domain, remainder taken from reference TRBV7-8 and TRBJ2-7, is GAGVSQSPRYKVAKRGQDVALRCDPISGHVSLFWYQQALGQGPEFLTYFQNEAQLDKSGLPSDRFFAERPEGSVSTLKIQRTQQEDSAVYLCASSLAVGRNYEQYFGPGTRLTVT.

This clonotype was observed a few times. The V and J genes are TRBV6-2 or TRBV6-3 and TRBJ2-5; 7 positions agree with TRBD1. Germline CDR1 is MNHEY and CDR2 is SVGEGT. CDR3 length: 13 amino acids. With V trimmed by 5 bases and J by 4 bases, 4 bases remained unmatched. Written as DNA, the CDR3 is TGTGCCAGCAGTGCCCGACAGGGAGAGACCCAGTACTTC. Amino acid sequence: CASSARQGETQYF.

This clonotype was detected a few times. The rearrangement joins TRBV28 to TRBJ1-2; TRBD1 agrees at 10 bases. The J segment lost 5 bases and the V segment lost 2 bases, leaving 11 bases of the junction unmatched. CDR3 length: 17 residues. CDR1 is MDHEN, CDR2 SYDVKM, per germline. Here the CDR3 reads CASSLSDGTGAVYGYTF. The DNA of the CDR3 is TGTGCCAGCAGTTTAAGCGACGGGACAGGGGCGGTATATGGCTACACCTTC.

This sequence joins TRBV29-1 and TRBJ2-3, with D hard to call. Per germline, CDR1 SQVTM and CDR2 ANQGSEA. Trimming stripped 4 bases from V and 8 bases from J, with 7 bases between. The CDR3 is 10 amino acids. In DNA form, the CDR3 reads TGCAGCGTTGTGGTTGTTACGCAGTATTTT. Amino acids: CSVVVVTQYF.

The gene calls are TRBV10-3 and TRBJ2-2; D gene uncertain. The germline V gene encodes CDR1 ENHRY and CDR2 SYGVKD. V was clipped by 5 bases and J by 0 bases, with 10 bases between them. This CDR3 comprises 15 residues. The CDR3 DNA reads TGTGCCATCAGTCGGACCTACGCGAACACCGGGGAGCTGTTTTTT. It encodes CAISRTYANTGELFF.

The J gene is TRBJ2-1, the V gene TRBV6-1; 9 bases are a match to TRBD1. V shed 5 bases, J shed 6 bases, and the junction held 8 bases outside the gene matches. This CDR3 region has 15 residues. Germline values: CDR1 MNHNS, CDR2 SASEGT. The CDR3 is CASSKSGQGTNEQFF. DNA of the CDR3: TGTGCCAGCAGTAAATCGGGACAGGGAACCAATGAGCAGTTCTTC.

The chain is built from TRBV11-2 and TRBJ2-2; the match to TRBD2 covers 9 bases. J lost 4 bases, V lost 5 bases, and 5 bases had no gene match. The CDR3 runs 15 residues. CDR1 is SGHAT, CDR2 FQNNGV, per germline. CDR3 bases: TGTGCCAGCAGCCGGGGACTAGCTTCCACCGGGGAGCTGTTTTTT. Residues: CASSRGLASTGELFF.

The chain combines TRBV6-1 with TRBJ2-7, with D possibly being TRBD1 or TRBD2 (5 bases each). Germline lookup yields CDR1 MNHNS and CDR2 SASEGT. V was trimmed by 5 bases and J by 3 bases, leaving 11 bases between them. The CDR3 sequence is 13 residues long. CDR3 protein: CASSRAGGYEQYF. DNA for the CDR3: TGTGCCAGCAGTAGAGCTGGGGGCTACGAGCAGTACTTC.

This clonotype was seen only a few times. The chain carries TRBV6-1 and TRBJ1-1, with 8 positions matching TRBD1. Unmatched junction bases numbered 10, after V lost 5 bases and J lost 11 bases. CDR3 length equals 13 residues. Looked up from germline, CDR1 is MNHNS and CDR2 is SASEGT. Here the CDR3 reads CASSKGGQEAAFF. The CDR3 DNA reads TGTGCCAGCAGTAAAGGGGGACAGGAGGCGGCTTTCTTT.

The rearrangement uses TRBV6-5 and TRBJ2-5; no reliable D call. CDR1 is MNHEY, CDR2 SVGAGI, per germline. The V end was cut by 4 bases, the J end by 2 bases, with 14 bases between. CDR3 length: 15 residues. CDR3: CASSSTVERQETQYF. The CDR3 nucleotides read TGTGCCAGCAGTTCCACGGTAGAGCGACAAGAGACCCAGTACTTC.

The chain carries TRBV14 and TRBJ2-5; D unclear. Germline CDR1 reads SGHDN; CDR2 reads FVKESK. The CDR3 consists of 14 residues. The germline V and J ends were trimmed by 2 bases and 2 bases, with 9 bases remaining between them. The CDR3 sequence: CASSQQGGQETQYF. CDR3 nucleotide sequence: TGTGCCAGCAGCCAACAAGGCGGTCAAGAGACCCAGTACTTC.